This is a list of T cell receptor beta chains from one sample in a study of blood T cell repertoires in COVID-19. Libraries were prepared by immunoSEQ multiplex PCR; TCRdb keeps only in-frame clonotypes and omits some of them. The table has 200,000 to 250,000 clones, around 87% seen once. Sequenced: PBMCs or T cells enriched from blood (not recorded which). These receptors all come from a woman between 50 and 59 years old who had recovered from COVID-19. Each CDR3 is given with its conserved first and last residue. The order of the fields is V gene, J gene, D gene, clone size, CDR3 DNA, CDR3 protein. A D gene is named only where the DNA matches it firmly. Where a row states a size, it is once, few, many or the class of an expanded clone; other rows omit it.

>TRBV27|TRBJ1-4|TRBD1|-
TGTGCCAGCAGTCGGACAGGGGGCACTGAAAAACTGTTTTTT
CASSRTGGTEKLFF
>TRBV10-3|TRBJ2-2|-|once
TGTGCCATCAGTGTAGACAGTTCGAACACCGGGGAGCTGTTTTTT
CAISVDSSNTGELFF
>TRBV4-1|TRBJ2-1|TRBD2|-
TGCGCCAGCAGCCAAGGTAACACTAGCGGGAGATTCGATGAGCAGTTCTTC
CASSQGNTSGRFDEQFF
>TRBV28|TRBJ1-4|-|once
TGTGCCAGCAGTTTCAGCAGGAACATCGAAAAACTGTTTTTT
CASSFSRNIEKLFF
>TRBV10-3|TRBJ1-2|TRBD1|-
TGTGCCATCAGTGAGGCTGTTTTACGGGACAGGGGTAACTATGGCTACACCTTC
CAISEAVLRDRGNYGYTF
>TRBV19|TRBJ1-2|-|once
TGTGCCAGTACTTCCACAGGGTATGGCTACACCTTC
CASTSTGYGYTF
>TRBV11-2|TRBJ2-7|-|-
TGTGCCAGCAGCTTAGTGGGGGGTCCAACCTACGAGCAGTACTTC
CASSLVGGPTYEQYF
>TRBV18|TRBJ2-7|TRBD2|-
TGTGCCAGCTCACCAGTTCCGGGCACAGGGGGGACTAGCGGCTACGAGCAGTACTTC
CASSPVPGTGGTSGYEQYF
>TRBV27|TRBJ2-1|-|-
TGTGCCAGCAGTTACTATCGTGCGGGGACCTACAATGAGCAGTTCTTC
CASSYYRAGTYNEQFF
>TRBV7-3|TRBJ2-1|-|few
TGTGCCAGCAGCATCTCGGGTTTCGGGAATGAGCAGTTCTTC
CASSISGFGNEQFF